The 5 T cell receptor beta chains presented below share a single source sample, sequenced in a study of OX40 agonist ivuxolimab in advanced cancers. Sequenced by immunoSEQ multiplex PCR; TCRdb stores in-frame clones only, minus some. This sample has about 24,000 clones, with roughly 84% found just once. Sequenced here: CD4+ or CD8+ T cells sorted from blood, sampled in a trial of the OX40 agonist ivuxolimab. These TCRs come from an adult with an advanced solid tumor such as melanoma, head and neck, liver or kidney cancer.

The chain has TRBV2 and TRBJ1-5, with D maybe TRBD1 (6 bases). Trimming cost V 3 bases and J 11 bases, with 20 bases left between them. There are 15 residues in the CDR3. In germline, CDR1 is SNHLY, CDR2 FYNNEI. The CDR3 region is CASSELGQTITAQHF. The CDR3 DNA sequence: TGTGCCAGCAGTGAGTTAGGACAGACGATCACGGCCCAGCATTTT.

The chain carries TRBV6-5 and TRBJ2-7; a weak D match, TRBD1 (6 bases). The CDR3 contains 12 residues. V was shortened by 6 bases and J by 4 bases, with 10 bases between the two germline ends. Germline CDR1 and CDR2: MNHEY and SVGAGI. CDR3 nucleotide sequence: TGTGCCAGCAGCTCCACAGGGTACGAGCAGTACTTC. Translating gives CASSSTGYEQYF.

The gene calls are TRBV7-3 and TRBJ1-2; the D gene is possibly TRBD1 (5 bases). The V and J ends lost 0 bases and 5 bases respectively, with 10 bases between them. CDR1 is SGHTA, CDR2 FQGTGA, per germline. This CDR3 region has 14 residues. The CDR3 DNA sequence: TGTGCCAGCAGCTTAACCGGGGGAGGATATGGCTACACCTTC. Amino acids: CASSLTGGGYGYTF.

The V and J genes are TRBV7-2 and TRBJ1-4; maybe TRBD1 (5 bases). V lost 1 base and J lost 4, with 10 bases in between. The CDR3 spans 15 residues. Germline V gene lookup returns CDR1 SGHTA and CDR2 FQGNSA. This chain's CDR3 is CASSLVAGLNEKLFF. The CDR3 DNA sequence: TGTGCCAGCAGCTTAGTAGCAGGGCTTAATGAAAAACTGTTTTTT.

This chain links TRBV5-1 with TRBJ2-6; D call uncertain. The V and J ends lost 4 bases and 0 bases respectively, with 8 bases between them. The CDR3 totals 15 residues. Germline CDR1 reads SGHRS; CDR2 reads YFSETQ. The DNA for the CDR3 is TGCGCCAGCAGCCCTCCCGGCTCTGGGGCCAACGTCCTGACTTTC. Translated, it gives CASSPPGSGANVLTF.